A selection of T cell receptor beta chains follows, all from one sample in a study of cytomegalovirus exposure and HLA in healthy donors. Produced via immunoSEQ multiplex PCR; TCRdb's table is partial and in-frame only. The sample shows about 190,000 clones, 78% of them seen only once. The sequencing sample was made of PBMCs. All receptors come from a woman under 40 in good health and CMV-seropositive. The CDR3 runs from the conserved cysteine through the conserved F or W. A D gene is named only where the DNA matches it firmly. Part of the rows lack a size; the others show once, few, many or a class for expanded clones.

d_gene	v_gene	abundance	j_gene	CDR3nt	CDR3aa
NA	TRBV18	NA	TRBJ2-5	TGTGCCAGCTCACCGGGGGCCGGTCAAGAGACCCAGTACTTC	CASSPGAGQETQYF
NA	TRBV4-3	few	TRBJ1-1	TGCGCCAGCAGCCAAGTCCGGGGGGCCACTGAAGCTTTCTTT	CASSQVRGATEAFF
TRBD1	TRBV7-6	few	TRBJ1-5	TGTGCCAGCAGTTCAGGGGGTATTCAGCCCCAGCATTTT	CASSSGGIQPQHF
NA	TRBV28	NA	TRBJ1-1	TGTGCCAGCAGTTTGCGGGGGGCGGGCACTGAAGCTTTCTTT	CASSLRGAGTEAFF
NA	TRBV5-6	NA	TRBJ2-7	TGTGCCAGCAGCTCGGAGCTAGTCCCCTACGAGCAGTACTTC	CASSSELVPYEQYF
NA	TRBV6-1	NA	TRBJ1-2	TGTGCCAGCAGTGGGGCTGGACAGAACCTCTATGGCTACACCTTC	CASSGAGQNLYGYTF
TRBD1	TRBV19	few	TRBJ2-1	TGTGCCAGTAGTAGGGGACAGTTCCAGTTCTTC	CASSRGQFQFF
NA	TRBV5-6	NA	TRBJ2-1	TGTGCCAGCAGCTTGGCGGTTCGCGTATCAGGGGATGAGCAGTTCTTC	CASSLAVRVSGDEQFF
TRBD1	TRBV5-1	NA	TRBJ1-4	TGCGCCAGCAGCCGGGACAGGGGCCTCCAAAAACTGTTTTTT	CASSRDRGLQKLFF
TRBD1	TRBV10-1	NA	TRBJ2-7	TGCGCCAGCAGCAATATGAGGACAGGGGGAGGGTCCGAGCAGTACTTC	CASSNMRTGGGSEQYF
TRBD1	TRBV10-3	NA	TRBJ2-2	TGTGCCATCAGGGGACAGGGGGCCACCGGGGAGCTGTTTTTT	CAIRGQGATGELFF
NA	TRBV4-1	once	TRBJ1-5	TGCGCCAGCAGCCAGGGGGGGGCAGATAGCAATCAGCCCCAGCATTTT	CASSQGGADSNQPQHF
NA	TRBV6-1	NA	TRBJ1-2	TGTGCCAGCAGACTGCAGACTATCTATGGCTACACCTTC	CASRLQTIYGYTF
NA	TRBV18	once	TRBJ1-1	TGTGCCAGCTCACCGGGGGCAGTGAACACTGAAGCTTTCTTT	CASSPGAVNTEAFF
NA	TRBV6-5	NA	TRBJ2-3	TGTGCCAGCAGTTTTCTTGGCGGGGGCACAGATACGCAGTATTTT	CASSFLGGGTDTQYF
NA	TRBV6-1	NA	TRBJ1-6	TGTGCCAGCAGTGGTCAGGGTAGTGGATATTCACCCCTCCACTTT	CASSGQGSGYSPLHF
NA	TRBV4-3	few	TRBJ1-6	TGCGCCAGCAGCCAAGTAGGAGAAACGGGGTACAATTCACCCCTCCACTTT	CASSQVGETGYNSPLHF
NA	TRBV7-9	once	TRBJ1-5	TGTGCCAGCAGCTTTGGGGCACAGGGAGGCAATCAGCCCCAGCATTTT	CASSFGAQGGNQPQHF
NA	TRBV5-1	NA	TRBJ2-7	TGCGCCAGCAGCTGGGGGGACGGCTCCTACGAGCAGTACTTC	CASSWGDGSYEQYF
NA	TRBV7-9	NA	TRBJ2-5	TGTGCCAGCAGCTTAGGGACAGATCCCCAAGAGACCCAGTACTTC	CASSLGTDPQETQYF
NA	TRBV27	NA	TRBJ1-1	TGTGCCAGCAGCCAGTCAGGGGACGTCGGAGCTTTCTTT	CASSQSGDVGAFF
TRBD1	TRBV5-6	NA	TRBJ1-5	TGTGCCAGCAGCGAGGACAGGGCCCAGCCCCAGCATTTT	CASSEDRAQPQHF
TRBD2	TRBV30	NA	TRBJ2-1	TGTGCCTGGAGTCTTCGGGGTAGCGGGAGATATGAGCAGTTCTTC	CAWSLRGSGRYEQFF
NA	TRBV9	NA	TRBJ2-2	TGTGCCAGCAGCGTAGTAGGGGCAGGAATTGGGGAGCTGTTTTTT	CASSVVGAGIGELFF
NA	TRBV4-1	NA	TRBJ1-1	TGCGCCAGCATCCGGACATTAGGGATGAACACTGAAGCTTTCTTT	CASIRTLGMNTEAFF
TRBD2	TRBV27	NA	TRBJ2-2	TGTGCCAGCAGTCCCCGGCTAGCGGGGGGGTTAACCGGGGAGCTGTTTTTT	CASSPRLAGGLTGELFF
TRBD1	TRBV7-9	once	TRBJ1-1	TGTGCCAGCAGCCAGGGGCAGGGGGCGATTGACACTGAAGCTTTCTTT	CASSQGQGAIDTEAFF
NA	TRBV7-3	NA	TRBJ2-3	TGTGCCAGCAGCTTCGGAGGGCCAACAGATACGCAGTATTTT	CASSFGGPTDTQYF
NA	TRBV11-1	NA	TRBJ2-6	TGTGCCAGCAGCTTCGGTTGGAGTTCTGGGGCCAACGTCCTGACTTTC	CASSFGWSSGANVLTF
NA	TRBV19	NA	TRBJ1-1	TGTGCCAGTAACAACGGGCAGGGTGAAGCTTTCTTT	CASNNGQGEAFF
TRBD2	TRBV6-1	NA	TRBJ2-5	TGTGCCAGCAGTTTGGGGGGGTTTGAGACCCAGTACTTC	CASSLGGFETQYF
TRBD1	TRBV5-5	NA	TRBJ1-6	TGTGCCAGCAGCCCCCAGGGGGACAGAGGAAATTCACCCCTCCACTTT	CASSPQGDRGNSPLHF
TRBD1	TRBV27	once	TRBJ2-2	TGTGCCAGCAGTTTGGGGACAGGGGGTACCGGGGAGCTGTTTTTT	CASSLGTGGTGELFF
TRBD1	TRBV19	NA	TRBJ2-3	TGTGCCAGTAGTAAAGGGACAGGGGGCACAGATACGCAGTATTTT	CASSKGTGGTDTQYF
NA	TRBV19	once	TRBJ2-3	TGTGCCAGTAGTAACCGCCGGGATACGCAGTATTTT	CASSNRRDTQYF
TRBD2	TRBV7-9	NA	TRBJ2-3	TGTGCCAGCAGCTTACCTGTTAGCGGGCGGGATACTAGCACAGATACGCAGTATTTT	CASSLPVSGRDTSTDTQYF
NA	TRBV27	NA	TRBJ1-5	TGTGCCAGCAGCCCTACGCAGGGGCATAATCAGCCCCAGCATTTT	CASSPTQGHNQPQHF
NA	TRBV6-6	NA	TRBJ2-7	TGTGCCAGCAGCCGGACAGCAGCCTACGAGCAGTACTTC	CASSRTAAYEQYF
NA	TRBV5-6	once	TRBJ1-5	TGTGCACATCATGAGCCCCAGCATTTT	CAHHEPQHF
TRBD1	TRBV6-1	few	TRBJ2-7	TGTGCCAGCAGAGTGGGACAGGGGTTTGACGAGCAGTACTTC	CASRVGQGFDEQYF
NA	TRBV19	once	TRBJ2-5	TGTGCCAGTAGTACGACTGCCGTCCGGGAGACCCAGTACTTC	CASSTTAVRETQYF
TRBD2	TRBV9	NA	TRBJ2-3	TGTGCCAGCAGCGGGGGAGGGCCAGTCACAGATACGCAGTATTTT	CASSGGGPVTDTQYF
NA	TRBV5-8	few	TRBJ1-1	TGTGCCAGCAGCTTCAGGGTGAACACTGAAGCTTTCTTT	CASSFRVNTEAFF
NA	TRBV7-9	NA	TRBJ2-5	TGTGCCAGCAGCTTAGGTGGGAGAGGGGAGACCCAGTACTTC	CASSLGGRGETQYF
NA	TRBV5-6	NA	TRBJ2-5	TGTGCCAGCAGCTTGGATTTTGAACAGACATTCCAAGAGACCCAGTACTTC	CASSLDFEQTFQETQYF
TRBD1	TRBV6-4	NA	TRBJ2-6	TGTGCCAGCAGTGACTGGGGCAGGGGGCGTTTATCTGGGGCCAACGTCCTGACTTTC	CASSDWGRGRLSGANVLTF
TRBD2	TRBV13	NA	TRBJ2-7	TGTGCCAGCAGCTTAGGTGGGACTAGTGGGTTATCGGAGCAGTACTTC	CASSLGGTSGLSEQYF
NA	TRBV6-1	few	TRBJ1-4	TGTGCCAGCAGTGAAGTAAATGAAAAACTGTTTTTT	CASSEVNEKLFF
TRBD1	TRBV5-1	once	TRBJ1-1	TGCGCCAGCCGCGGGACAGGCAAGGAGGCTTTCTTT	CASRGTGKEAFF
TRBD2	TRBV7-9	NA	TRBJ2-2	TGTGCCAGCAGCTCAAGCGGGGGGAACACCGGGGAGCTGTTTTTT	CASSSSGGNTGELFF
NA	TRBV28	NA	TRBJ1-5	TGTGCCAGCAGGGGGGCGGGCAGGGGATATACTCAGCCCCAGCATTTT	CASRGAGRGYTQPQHF
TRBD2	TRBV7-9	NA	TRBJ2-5	TGTGCCAGCAGAATCGGGGGGGCTGAATTCCAAGAGACCCAGTACTTC	CASRIGGAEFQETQYF
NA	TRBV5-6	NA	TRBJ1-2	TGTGCCAGCAGCTCTCCCGGAGGGTCCCTTGGCTACACCTTC	CASSSPGGSLGYTF
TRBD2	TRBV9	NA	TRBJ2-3	TGTGCCAGCAGCGCCGGGACTAGCTCATTGGATACGCAGTATTTT	CASSAGTSSLDTQYF
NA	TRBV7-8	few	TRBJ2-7	TGTGCCAGCAGCTTAGGAGACAGGCAGTACTTC	CASSLGDRQYF